Sequencing of this T cell receptor beta chain was carried out in a study of early T cells in non-severe SARS-CoV-2 infection. Turning to the study itself: Sequencing used unsorted whole-blood bulk RNA, so chains lack pairing. Study findings and constraints: In VDJdb matching, anti-spike CD8 responses were favored while private and CD4 specificities went missing.

Researchers tagged individual cDNA molecules with unique molecular identifiers. TCRdb redid the calling of the 5' RACE reads with MiXCR, one entry per CDR3 protein. Among tens of thousands of distinct CDR3 sequences listed, more than 10% were seen once. In its sample, this clonotype was seen many times. The target antigen is unknown. The V and J ends lost 3 bases and 3 bases, in that order; junction bases with no gene match: 4. The CDR3 is 15 residues long. The sequencing sample was made of whole blood. V usage is TRBV12-3 or TRBV12-4 and J usage is TRBJ2-3; TRBD2 matches 9 bases. The sequence was obtained from an adult who was a healthcare worker with PCR-confirmed SARS-CoV-2 infection or an uninfected control (not recorded which). CDR3 coding DNA: TGTGCCAGCAGTTTTGGCGGGGGGGTAACAGATACGCAGTATTTT. Translating gives CASSFGGGVTDTQYF.